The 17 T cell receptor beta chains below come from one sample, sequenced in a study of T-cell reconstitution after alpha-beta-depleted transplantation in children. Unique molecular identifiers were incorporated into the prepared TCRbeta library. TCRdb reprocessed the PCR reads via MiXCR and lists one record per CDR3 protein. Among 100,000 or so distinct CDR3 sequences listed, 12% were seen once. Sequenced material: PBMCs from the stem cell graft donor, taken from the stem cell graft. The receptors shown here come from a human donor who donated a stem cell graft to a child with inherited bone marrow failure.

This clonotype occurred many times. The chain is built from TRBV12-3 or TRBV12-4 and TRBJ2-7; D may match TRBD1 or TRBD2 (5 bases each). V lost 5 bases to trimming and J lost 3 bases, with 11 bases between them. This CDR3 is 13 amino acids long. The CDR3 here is CASSTGTVYEQYF. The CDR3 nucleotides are TGTGCCAGCAGTACCGGGACGGTCTACGAGCAGTACTTC.

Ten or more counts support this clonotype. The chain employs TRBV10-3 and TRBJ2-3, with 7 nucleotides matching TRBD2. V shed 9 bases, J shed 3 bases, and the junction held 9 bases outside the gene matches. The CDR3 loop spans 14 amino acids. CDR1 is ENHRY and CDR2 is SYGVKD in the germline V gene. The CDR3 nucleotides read TGTGCCATGAGCGGGGTAGCGGTGACAGATACGCAGTATTTT. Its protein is CAMSGVAVTDTQYF.

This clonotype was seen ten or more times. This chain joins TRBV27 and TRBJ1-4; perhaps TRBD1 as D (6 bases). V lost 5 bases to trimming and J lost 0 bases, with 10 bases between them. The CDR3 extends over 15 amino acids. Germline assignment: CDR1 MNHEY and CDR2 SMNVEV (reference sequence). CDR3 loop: CASSRRQATNEKLFF. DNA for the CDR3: TGTGCCAGCAGTCGCCGACAGGCAACTAATGAAAAACTGTTTTTT.

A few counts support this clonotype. CDR3 nucleotide sequence: TGTGCCAGTAGTATCACTAGCGGACTCGAGACCCAGTACTTC. Amino acids: CASSITSGLETQYF. The rearrangement links TRBV19 to TRBJ2-5, with 8 bases lining up with TRBD2. Germline V lookup: CDR1 LNHDA, CDR2 SQIVND (reference sequence). This CDR3 contains 14 residues. The ends lost 3 bases at V and 5 bases at J; junction bases unmatched: 5.

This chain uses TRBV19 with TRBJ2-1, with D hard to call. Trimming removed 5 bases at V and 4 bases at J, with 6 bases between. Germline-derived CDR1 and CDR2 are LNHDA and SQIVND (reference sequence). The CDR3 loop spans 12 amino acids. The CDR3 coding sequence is TGTGCCAGTAGTCCTGATTACAATGAGCAGTTCTTC. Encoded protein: CASSPDYNEQFF.

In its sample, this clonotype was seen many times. This CDR3 reads CASSRDRADTGELFF. The DNA for the CDR3 is TGCGCCAGCAGCCGGGACAGGGCAGACACCGGGGAGCTGTTTTTT. V gene TRBV5-1 combines with J gene TRBJ2-2; 9 positions match TRBD1. Germline V gives CDR1 SGHRS, CDR2 YFSETQ. V lost 4 bases, J lost 3 bases, and 4 bases stayed unmatched. The CDR3 runs 15 residues.

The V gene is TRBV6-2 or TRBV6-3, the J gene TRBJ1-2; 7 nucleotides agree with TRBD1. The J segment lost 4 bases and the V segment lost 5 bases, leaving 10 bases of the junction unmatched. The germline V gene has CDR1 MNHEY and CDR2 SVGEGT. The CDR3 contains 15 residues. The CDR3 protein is CASSITRDSSYGYTF. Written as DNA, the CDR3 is TGTGCCAGCAGTATTACCCGGGACAGCTCCTATGGCTACACCTTC.

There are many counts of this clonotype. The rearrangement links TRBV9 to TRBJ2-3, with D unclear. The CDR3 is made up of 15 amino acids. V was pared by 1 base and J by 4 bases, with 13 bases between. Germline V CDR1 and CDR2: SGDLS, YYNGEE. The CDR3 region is CASSVRNNRPDTQYF. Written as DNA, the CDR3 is TGTGCCAGCAGCGTACGGAACAATCGTCCAGATACGCAGTATTTT.

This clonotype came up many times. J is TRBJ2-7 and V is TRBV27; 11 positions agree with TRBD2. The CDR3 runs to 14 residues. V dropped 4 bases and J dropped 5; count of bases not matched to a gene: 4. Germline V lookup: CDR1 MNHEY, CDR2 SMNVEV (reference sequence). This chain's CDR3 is CASSSRTSGHEQYF. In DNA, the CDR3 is TGTGCCAGCAGTTCGAGGACTAGCGGGCACGAGCAGTACTTC.

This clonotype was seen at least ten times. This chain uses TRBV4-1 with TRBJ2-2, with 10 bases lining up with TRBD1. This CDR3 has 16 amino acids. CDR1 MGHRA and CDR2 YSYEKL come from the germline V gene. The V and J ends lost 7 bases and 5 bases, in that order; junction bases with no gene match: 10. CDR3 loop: CASTTGGLSRTGELFF. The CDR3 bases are TGCGCCAGCACGACAGGGGGCTTAAGTAGGACCGGGGAGCTGTTTTTT.

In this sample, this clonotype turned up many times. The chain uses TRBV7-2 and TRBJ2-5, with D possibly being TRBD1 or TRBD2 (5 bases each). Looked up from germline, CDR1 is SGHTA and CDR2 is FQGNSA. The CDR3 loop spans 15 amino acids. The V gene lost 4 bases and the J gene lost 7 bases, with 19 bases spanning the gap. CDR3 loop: CASSSGTDPRRTQYF. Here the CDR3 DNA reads TGTGCCAGCAGCTCGGGGACCGATCCGAGACGGACCCAGTACTTC.

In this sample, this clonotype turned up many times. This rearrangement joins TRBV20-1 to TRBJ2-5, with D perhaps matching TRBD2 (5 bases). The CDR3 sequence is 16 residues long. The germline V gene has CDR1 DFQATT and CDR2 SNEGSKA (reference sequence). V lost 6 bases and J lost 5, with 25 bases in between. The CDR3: CSARSFSASTSETQYF. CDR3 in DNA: TGCAGTGCCCGATCCTTTAGCGCCTCAACAAGCGAGACCCAGTACTTC.

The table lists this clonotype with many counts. DNA of the CDR3: TGTGCCAGCAGCTTAGGTAGTTACGAGCAGTACTTC. Its protein is CASSLGSYEQYF. The chain couples TRBV7-9 to TRBJ2-7; D is ambiguous. Germline values: CDR1 SEHNR, CDR2 FQNEAQ (reference sequence). V gave up 1 base and J gave up 4 bases, with 5 bases separating them. The CDR3 length is 12 residues. Full variable domain (remainder filled in from reference TRBV7-9 and TRBJ2-7): DTGVSQNPRHKITKRGQNVTFRCDPISEHNRLYWYRQTLGQGPEFLTYFQNEAQLEKSRLLSDRFSAERPKGSFSTLEIQRTEQGDSAMYLCASSLGSYEQYFGPGTRLTVT.

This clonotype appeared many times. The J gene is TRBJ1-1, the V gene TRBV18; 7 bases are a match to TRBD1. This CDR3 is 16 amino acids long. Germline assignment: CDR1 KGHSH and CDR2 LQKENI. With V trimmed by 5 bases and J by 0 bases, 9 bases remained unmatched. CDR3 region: CASSSRQGRMNTEAFF. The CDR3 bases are TGTGCCAGCTCAAGCAGACAGGGCAGGATGAACACTGAAGCTTTCTTT.

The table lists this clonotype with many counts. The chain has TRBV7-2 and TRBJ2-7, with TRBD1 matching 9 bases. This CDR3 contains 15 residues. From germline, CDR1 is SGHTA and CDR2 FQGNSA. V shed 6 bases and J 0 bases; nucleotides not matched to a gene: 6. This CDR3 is CASRPGTGTSYEQYF. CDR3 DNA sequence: TGTGCCAGCAGGCCCGGGACAGGGACCTCCTACGAGCAGTACTTC. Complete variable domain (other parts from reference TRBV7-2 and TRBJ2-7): GAGVSQSPSNKVTEKGKDVELRCDPISGHTALYWYRQSLGQGLEFLIYFQGNSAPDKSGLPSDRFSAERTGGSVSTLTIQRTQQEDSAVYLCASRPGTGTSYEQYFGPGTRLTVT.

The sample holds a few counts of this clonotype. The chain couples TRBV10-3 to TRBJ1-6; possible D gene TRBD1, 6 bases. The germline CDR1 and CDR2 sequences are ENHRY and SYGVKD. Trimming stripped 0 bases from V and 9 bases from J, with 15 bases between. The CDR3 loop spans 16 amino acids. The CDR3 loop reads CAISESRAGAGSPLHF. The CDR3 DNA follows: TGTGCCATCAGTGAGTCGAGGGCAGGGGCAGGTTCACCCCTCCACTTT.

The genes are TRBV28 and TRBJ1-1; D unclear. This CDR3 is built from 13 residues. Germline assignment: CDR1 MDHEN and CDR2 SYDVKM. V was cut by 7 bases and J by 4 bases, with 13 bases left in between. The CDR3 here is CASTVKGGTEAFF. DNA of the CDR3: TGTGCCAGCACTGTGAAGGGAGGCACTGAAGCTTTCTTT.